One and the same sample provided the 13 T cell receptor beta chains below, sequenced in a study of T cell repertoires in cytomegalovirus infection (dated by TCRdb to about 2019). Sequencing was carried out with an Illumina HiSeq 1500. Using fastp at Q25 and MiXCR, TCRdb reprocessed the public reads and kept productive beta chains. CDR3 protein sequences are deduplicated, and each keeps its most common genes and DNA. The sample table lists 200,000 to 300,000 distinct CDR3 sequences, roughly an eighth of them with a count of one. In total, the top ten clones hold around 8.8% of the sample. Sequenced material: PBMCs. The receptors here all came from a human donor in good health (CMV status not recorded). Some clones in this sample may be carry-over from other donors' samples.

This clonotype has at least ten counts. The chain's CDR3 is CASSLSGQGVSTEAFF. For the CDR3, the DNA is TGTGCCAGCAGCTTGTCCGGACAGGGGGTCAGCACTGAAGCTTTCTTT. The chain links TRBV5-6 to TRBJ1-1; 10 nucleotides match TRBD1. This CDR3 has 16 amino acids. Trimming removed 1 base from V and 4 bases from J; junction bases left unmatched: 7. CDR1 SGHDT and CDR2 YYEEEE come from the germline V gene.

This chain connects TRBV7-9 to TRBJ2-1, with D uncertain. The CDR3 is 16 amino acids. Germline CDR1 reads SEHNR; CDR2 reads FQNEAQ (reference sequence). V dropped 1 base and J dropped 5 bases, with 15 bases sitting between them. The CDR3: CASSLGEIAINNEQFF. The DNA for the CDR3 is TGTGCCAGCAGCTTAGGTGAAATCGCCATAAACAATGAGCAGTTCTTC. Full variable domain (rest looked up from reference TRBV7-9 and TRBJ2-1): DTGVSQNPRHKITKRGQNVTFRCDPISEHNRLYWYRQTLGQGPEFLTYFQNEAQLEKSRLLSDRFSAERPKGSFSTLEIQRTEQGDSAMYLCASSLGEIAINNEQFFGPGTRLTVL.

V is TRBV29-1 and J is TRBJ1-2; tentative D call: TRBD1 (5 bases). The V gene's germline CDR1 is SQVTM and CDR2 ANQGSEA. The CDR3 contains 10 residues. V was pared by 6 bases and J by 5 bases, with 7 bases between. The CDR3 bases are TGCAGCGTGGGGGGGTATGGCTACACCTTC. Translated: CSVGGYGYTF. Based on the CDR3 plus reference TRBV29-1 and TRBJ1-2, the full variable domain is SAVISQKPSRDICQRGTSLTIQCQVDSQVTMMFWYRQQPGQSLTLIATANQGSEATYESGFVIDKFPISRPNLTFSTLTVSNMSPEDSSIYLCSVGGYGYTFGSGTRLTVV.

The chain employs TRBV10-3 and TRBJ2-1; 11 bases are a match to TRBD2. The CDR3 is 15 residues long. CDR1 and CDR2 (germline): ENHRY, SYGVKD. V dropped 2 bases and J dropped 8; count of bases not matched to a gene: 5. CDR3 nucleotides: TGTGCCATCAGTGAGCCTAGCGGGGGGTGGCATGAGCAGTTCTTC. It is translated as CAISEPSGGWHEQFF.

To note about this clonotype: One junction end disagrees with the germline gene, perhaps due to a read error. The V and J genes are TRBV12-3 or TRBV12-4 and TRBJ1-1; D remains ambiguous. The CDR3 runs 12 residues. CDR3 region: CASRLDGTEAFF. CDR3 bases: TGTGCCAGCCGTTTAGATGGGACTGAAGCTTTCTTT.

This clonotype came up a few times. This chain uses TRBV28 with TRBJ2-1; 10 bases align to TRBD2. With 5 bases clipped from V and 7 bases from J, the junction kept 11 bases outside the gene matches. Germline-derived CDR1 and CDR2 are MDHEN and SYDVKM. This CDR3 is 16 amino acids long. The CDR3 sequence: CASSSPTSGPRNEQFF. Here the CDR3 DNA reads TGTGCCAGCAGTAGTCCGACTAGCGGGCCGAGGAATGAGCAGTTCTTC.

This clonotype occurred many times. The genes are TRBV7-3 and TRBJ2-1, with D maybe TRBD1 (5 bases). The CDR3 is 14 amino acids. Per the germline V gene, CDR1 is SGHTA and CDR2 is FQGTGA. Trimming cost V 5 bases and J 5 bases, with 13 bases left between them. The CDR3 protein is CASSIRAGHNEQFF. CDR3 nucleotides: TGTGCCAGCAGCATCCGGGCAGGGCACAATGAGCAGTTCTTC.

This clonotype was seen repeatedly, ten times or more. CDR3 coding DNA: TGTGCCAGCAGGGAACCCGGGTCTCCGTGGGCTAGCGAGCAGTACTTC. This gives the protein CASREPGSPWASEQYF. V usage is TRBV7-2 and J usage is TRBJ2-7; the D is unclear. The CDR3 loop spans 16 amino acids. Deletions cut 6 bases from V and 6 bases from J, with 24 bases between. Germline CDR1 is SGHTA and CDR2 is FQGNSA. Looking up the rest from reference TRBV7-2 and TRBJ2-7 gives the full variable domain: GAGVSQSPSNKVTEKGKDVELRCDPISGHTALYWYRQSLGQGLEFLIYFQGNSAPDKSGLPSDRFSAERTGGSVSTLTIQRTQQEDSAVYLCASREPGSPWASEQYFGPGTRLTVT.

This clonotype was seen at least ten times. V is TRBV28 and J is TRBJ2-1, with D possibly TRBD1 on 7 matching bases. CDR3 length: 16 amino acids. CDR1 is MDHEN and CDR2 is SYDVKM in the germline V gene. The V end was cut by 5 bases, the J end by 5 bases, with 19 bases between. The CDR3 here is CASSPQGGGLNNEQFF. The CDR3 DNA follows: TGTGCCAGCAGTCCTCAGGGGGGAGGACTAAACAATGAGCAGTTCTTC.

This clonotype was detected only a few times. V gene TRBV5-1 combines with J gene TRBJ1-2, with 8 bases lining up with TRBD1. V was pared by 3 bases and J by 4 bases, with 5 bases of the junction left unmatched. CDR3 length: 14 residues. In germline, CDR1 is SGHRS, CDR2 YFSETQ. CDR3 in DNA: TGCGCCAGCAGCTCGACCGGGACAGGCTATGGCTACACCTTC. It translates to CASSSTGTGYGYTF.

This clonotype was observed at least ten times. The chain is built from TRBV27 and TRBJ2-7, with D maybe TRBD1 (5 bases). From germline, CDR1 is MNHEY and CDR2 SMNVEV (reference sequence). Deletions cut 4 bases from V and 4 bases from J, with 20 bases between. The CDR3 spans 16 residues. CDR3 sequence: CASSSSTKDQGYEQYF. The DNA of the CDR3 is TGTGCCAGCAGTTCCTCCACGAAAGATCAGGGTTACGAGCAGTACTTC.

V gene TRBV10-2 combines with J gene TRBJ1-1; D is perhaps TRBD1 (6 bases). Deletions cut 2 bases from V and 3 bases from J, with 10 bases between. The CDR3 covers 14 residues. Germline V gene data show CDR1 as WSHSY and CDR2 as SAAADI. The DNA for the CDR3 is TGCGCCAGCAGTGAGACAGGGAAAGACACTGAAGCTTTCTTT. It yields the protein CASSETGKDTEAFF.

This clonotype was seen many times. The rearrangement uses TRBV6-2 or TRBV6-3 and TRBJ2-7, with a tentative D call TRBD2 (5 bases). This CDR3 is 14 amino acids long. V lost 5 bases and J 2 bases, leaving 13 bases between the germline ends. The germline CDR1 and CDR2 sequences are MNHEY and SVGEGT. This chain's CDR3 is CASSIEDGAYEQYF. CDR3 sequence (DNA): TGTGCCAGCAGTATAGAGGACGGGGCCTACGAGCAGTACTTC.